This TCR beta chain emerged from a study of long-term antiretroviral therapy in people with HIV. Overall study: The 2015 immediate-ART recommendation came about a decade after the earliest samples.

Every HIV-positive participant received treatment in the United States. Each specimen consisted of about 0.9-11 million cryopreserved PBMC prior to extraction of DNA. They ran version v3.0 of the immunoSEQ assay at survey level. The table came from immunoSEQ multiplex PCR; TCRdb's copy has only in-frame clones and leaves some out. The top ten clones hold approximately 4% of a sample with tens of thousands of clones, more than 85% of them seen once. This CDR3 contains 14 residues. Germline CDR1 and CDR2: ENHRY and SYGVKD. Trimming shortened V by 10 bases and J by 4 bases, and 19 bases separated the two germline ends.

The genes are TRBV10-3 and TRBJ1-2; perhaps TRBD1 as D (5 bases). The sample in question was unsorted PBMCs, obtained 3.1 years after starting antiretroviral therapy. The receptor was isolated from a young man with HIV. The DNA of the CDR3 is TGTGCCACCCGGCCGGGGGGTGGAGGCTATGGCTACACCTTC. Amino acids: CATRPGGGGYGYTF.